Listed below are T cell receptor beta chains from one sample, sequenced in a study of blood T cell repertoires in COVID-19. Sequencing was performed with immunoSEQ multiplex PCR; in TCRdb, only in-frame clones are kept and a portion is missing. The repertoire holds more than 85,000 clones, with 85% as singletons. Sample: peripheral blood. The receptors originated from a man aged 80 or over with acute or convalescent COVID-19. Each CDR3 is given with its conserved first and last residue. Fields, in order: clone size, J gene, V gene, D gene, CDR3 protein. A D gene is named only where the DNA matches it firmly. Where a row states a size, it is once, few, many or the class of an expanded clone; other rows omit it.

>NA|TRBJ1-5|TRBV7-2|NA
CASSFRIQGQPQHF
>NA|TRBJ1-5|TRBV7-8|NA
CASRGGEINSNQPQHF
>once|TRBJ2-3|TRBV7-3|NA
CASSPGLPGTDTQYF
>NA|TRBJ2-1|TRBV20-1|TRBD2
CSASTSGSPASEQFF
>NA|TRBJ2-2|TRBV4-3|NA
CASSQTALGTGELFF
>NA|TRBJ2-3|TRBV7-6|TRBD1
CASSPRTGHQSTDTQYF
>NA|TRBJ2-7|TRBV27|NA
CASSFSRVPSYEQYF
>NA|TRBJ2-3|TRBV7-9|TRBD2
CASVLAGGPTDTQYF
>NA|TRBJ2-7|TRBV28|NA
CASSSSVTISYEQYF
>NA|TRBJ2-1|TRBV19|TRBD2
CASSIGDYERSEQFF
>NA|TRBJ1-4|TRBV2|NA
CASSAGTNEKLFF
>NA|TRBJ2-1|TRBV10-2|TRBD1
CASSDWTGGYEQFF
>NA|TRBJ1-2|TRBV24-1|NA
CATSDGAQRDYGYTF
>NA|TRBJ2-3|TRBV30|TRBD1
CAWSGTGRPYF
>NA|TRBJ2-1|TRBV5-6|TRBD1
CASSLGGDFDEQFF
>NA|TRBJ2-7|TRBV30|TRBD1
CASRDRVSSLLEQYF
>NA|TRBJ1-4|TRBV7-2|NA
CASSDQTGPSNEKLFF
>NA|TRBJ2-1|TRBV18|TRBD1
CASSPPQGQGYNEQFF
>NA|TRBJ1-3|TRBV27|TRBD1
CASRPGQRPGNTIYF
>NA|TRBJ2-1|TRBV7-6|TRBD2
CASSIRLAENNEQFF
>NA|TRBJ1-4|TRBV3-1/TRBV3-2|NA
CASSQDPGGTRLNEKLFF
>NA|TRBJ1-1|TRBV25-1|NA
CASSAGRRDAEAFF
>NA|TRBJ2-1|TRBV6-5|NA
CASSYGAGLGDEQFF
>NA|TRBJ1-1|TRBV27|TRBD1
CASSTVGTVGTEAFF
>NA|TRBJ2-2|TRBV3-1/TRBV3-2|TRBD2
CASSRGLAGGPNTGELFF
>NA|TRBJ1-6|TRBV19|NA
CASRNTRQGPSSPLHF
>NA|TRBJ2-6|TRBV2|TRBD2
CASSKTSGNSGANVLTF
>few|TRBJ1-5|TRBV19|NA
CASSMGQVSNQPQHF
>NA|TRBJ2-5|TRBV7-2|TRBD2
CASSFSGGQETQYF
>NA|TRBJ1-6|TRBV3-1/TRBV3-2|NA
CASSQAGNSPLHF
>NA|TRBJ2-1|TRBV4-3|TRBD1
CASSQVTGQGNFYEQFF
>NA|TRBJ2-1|TRBV30|TRBD1
CAWRTGGWNEQFF
>NA|TRBJ2-3|TRBV2|NA
CASRRQADTQYF
>NA|TRBJ2-5|TRBV9|TRBD2
CASSESGRGETQYF
>few|TRBJ2-7|TRBV14|TRBD2
CASSQMTSGRAEEEQYF
>NA|TRBJ2-1|TRBV7-9|NA
CASSWTGFEQFF
>once|TRBJ1-5|TRBV3-1/TRBV3-2|TRBD1
CASSSGTGGTSNQPQHF
>many|TRBJ2-2|TRBV2|TRBD1
CASREQGAQGGELFF
>NA|TRBJ2-1|TRBV5-4|TRBD2
CASSRTSGSRPYNEQFF
>NA|TRBJ2-7|TRBV7-2|TRBD2
CASSLGGLAGGVEQYF
>NA|TRBJ2-1|TRBV6-5|NA
CASSYSSSGPNNEQFF
>NA|TRBJ1-1|TRBV7-8|NA
CASSFGSVNTEAFF
>NA|TRBJ2-2|TRBV5-1|NA
CASSLSGRTGELFF
>NA|TRBJ2-5|TRBV18|TRBD1
CASSPGQEPQETQYF
>NA|TRBJ1-5|TRBV7-8|NA
CASSLGGRSNQPQHF